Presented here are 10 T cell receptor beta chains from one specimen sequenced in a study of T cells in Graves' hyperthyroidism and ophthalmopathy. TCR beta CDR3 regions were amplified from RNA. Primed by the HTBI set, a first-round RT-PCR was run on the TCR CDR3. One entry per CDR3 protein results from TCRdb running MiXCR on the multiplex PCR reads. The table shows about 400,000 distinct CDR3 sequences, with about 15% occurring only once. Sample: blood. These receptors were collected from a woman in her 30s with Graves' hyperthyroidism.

CDR3 nucleotide sequence: TGCAGTGCTAAGCGGGGCCCAAGCACAGATACGCAGTATTTT. It encodes CSAKRGPSTDTQYF. This chain joins TRBV20-1 and TRBJ2-3; 7 bases line up with TRBD2. Germline V gene sequence: CDR1 DFQATT, CDR2 SNEGSKA (reference sequence). V lost 4 bases, J lost 0 bases, and 4 bases stayed unmatched. The CDR3 loop spans 14 amino acids.

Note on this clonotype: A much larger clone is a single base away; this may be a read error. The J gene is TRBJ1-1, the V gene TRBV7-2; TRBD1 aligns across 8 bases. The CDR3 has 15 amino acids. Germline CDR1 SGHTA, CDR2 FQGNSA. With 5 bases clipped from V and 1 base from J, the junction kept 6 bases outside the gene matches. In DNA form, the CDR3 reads TGTGCCAGCAGCGCGACAGGGGTCCGGAACACTGAAGCTTTCTTT. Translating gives CASSATGVRNTEAFF.

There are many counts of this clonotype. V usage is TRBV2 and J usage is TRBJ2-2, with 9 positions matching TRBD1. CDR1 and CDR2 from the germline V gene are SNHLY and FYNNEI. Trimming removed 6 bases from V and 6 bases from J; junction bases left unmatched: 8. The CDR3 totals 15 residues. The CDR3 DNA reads TGTGCCAGCAGGGTCGAACAGGGGGCATCCGGGGAGCTGTTTTTT. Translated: CASRVEQGASGELFF.

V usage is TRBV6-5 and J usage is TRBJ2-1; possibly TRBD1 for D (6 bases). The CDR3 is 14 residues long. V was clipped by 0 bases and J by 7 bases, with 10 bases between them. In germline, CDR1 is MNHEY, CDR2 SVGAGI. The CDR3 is CASSYSAGANEQFF. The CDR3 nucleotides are TGTGCCAGCAGTTACTCAGCAGGGGCAAATGAGCAGTTCTTC.

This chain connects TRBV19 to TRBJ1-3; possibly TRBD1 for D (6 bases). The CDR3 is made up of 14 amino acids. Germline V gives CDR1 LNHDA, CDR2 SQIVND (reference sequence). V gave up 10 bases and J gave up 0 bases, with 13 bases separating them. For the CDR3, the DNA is TGTGCCACCCGACAGGACTACTCTGGAAACACCATATATTTT. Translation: CATRQDYSGNTIYF.

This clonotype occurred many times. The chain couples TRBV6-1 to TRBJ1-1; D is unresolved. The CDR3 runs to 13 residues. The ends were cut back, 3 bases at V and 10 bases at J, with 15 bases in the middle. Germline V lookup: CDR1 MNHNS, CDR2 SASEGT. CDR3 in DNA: TGTGCCAGCAGTGAGGGTCCCGTCCGTGCAGCTTTCTTT. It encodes CASSEGPVRAAFF.

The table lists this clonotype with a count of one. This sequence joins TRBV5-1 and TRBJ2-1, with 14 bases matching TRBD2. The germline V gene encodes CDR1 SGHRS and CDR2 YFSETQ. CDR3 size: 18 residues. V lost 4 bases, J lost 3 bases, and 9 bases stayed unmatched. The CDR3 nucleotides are TGCGCCAGCAGCCACAGACTAGCGGGAGGGCCAAACTACAATGAGCAGTTCTTC. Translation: CASSHRLAGGPNYNEQFF.

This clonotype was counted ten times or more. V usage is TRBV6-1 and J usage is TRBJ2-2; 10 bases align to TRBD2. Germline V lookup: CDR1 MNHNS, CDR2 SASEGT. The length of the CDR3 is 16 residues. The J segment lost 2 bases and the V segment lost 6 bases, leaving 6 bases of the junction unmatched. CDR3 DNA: TGTGCCAGCAGGGTTAGCGGGAGGTCCAACACCGGGGAGCTGTTTTTT. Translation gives CASRVSGRSNTGELFF.

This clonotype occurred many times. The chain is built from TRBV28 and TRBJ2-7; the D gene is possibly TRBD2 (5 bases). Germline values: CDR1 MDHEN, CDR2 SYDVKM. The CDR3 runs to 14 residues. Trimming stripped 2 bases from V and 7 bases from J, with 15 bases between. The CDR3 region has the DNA TGTGCCAGCAGTTTACCCGTGCGGACTCATGAGCAGTACTTC. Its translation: CASSLPVRTHEQYF.

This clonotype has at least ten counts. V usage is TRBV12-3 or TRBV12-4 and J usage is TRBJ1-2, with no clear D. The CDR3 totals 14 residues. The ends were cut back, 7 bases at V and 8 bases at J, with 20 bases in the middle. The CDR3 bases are TGTGCCAGCACCAATGGACGGCGAGCCTTCGGCTACACCTTC. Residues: CASTNGRRAFGYTF.